The 9 T cell receptor beta chains below come from one sample, sequenced in a study of OX40 agonist ivuxolimab in advanced cancers. Some clones are missing from TCRdb's copy, which holds only in-frame ones; the method was immunoSEQ multiplex PCR. The data contain tens of thousands of clones, roughly 80% of them singletons. The material sequenced was CD4+ or CD8+ T cells sorted from blood, taken in a trial of the OX40 agonist ivuxolimab. The receptor source for this set is an adult with an advanced solid tumor such as melanoma, head and neck, liver or kidney cancer.

CDR3 residues: CASSYRRGTVPYEQYF. The CDR3 region has the DNA TGCGCCAGCAGCTACCGCCGTGGGACAGTACCCTACGAGCAGTACTTC. The chain is built from TRBV4-1 and TRBJ2-7, with 7 bases identical to TRBD1. This CDR3 region has 16 residues. CDR1 and CDR2 (germline): MGHRA, YSYEKL. V gave up 5 bases and J gave up 2 bases; unmatched junction bases: 12.

V usage is TRBV27 and J usage is TRBJ1-2; tentative D call: TRBD1 (5 bases). V was shortened by 4 bases and J by 7 bases, with 16 bases between the two germline ends. CDR3 length: 14 amino acids. Per germline, CDR1 MNHEY and CDR2 SMNVEV (reference sequence). This CDR3 is CASSSLRDGSGYTF. The CDR3, as DNA: TGTGCCAGCAGTTCCCTCCGGGACGGGAGTGGCTACACCTTC.

The rearrangement uses TRBV5-4 and TRBJ1-1; TRBD1 matches 7 bases. The germline CDR1 and CDR2 sequences are SGHNT and YYREEE (reference sequence). The junction had 6 bases not matched to a gene; V was cut back by 5 bases and J by 5 bases. This CDR3 has 13 residues. CDR3 in amino acids: CASSYQGGTEAFF. The CDR3 DNA is TGTGCCAGCAGTTATCAGGGGGGGACTGAAGCTTTCTTT. The variable domain in full, completed from reference TRBV5-4 and TRBJ1-1, reads ETGVTQSPTHLIKTRGQQVTLRCSSQSGHNTVSWYQQALGQGPQFIFQYYREEENGRGNFPPRFSGLQFPNYSSELNVNALELDDSALYLCASSYQGGTEAFFGQGTRLTVV.

V gene TRBV4-3 combines with J gene TRBJ2-7; D possibly corresponds to TRBD1 (6 bases). Germline CDR1 is LGHNA and CDR2 is YSLEER. V was shortened by 0 bases and J by 0 bases, with 15 bases between the two germline ends. The CDR3 is 17 amino acids. The CDR3 protein is CASSQDWGAGASYEQYF. The CDR3 bases are TGCGCCAGCAGCCAAGATTGGGGTGCAGGGGCCTCCTACGAGCAGTACTTC.

V usage is TRBV7-2 and J usage is TRBJ2-7, with a tentative D call TRBD2 (6 bases). V was pared by 2 bases and J by 3 bases, with 11 bases between. Germline CDR1 is SGHTA and CDR2 is FQGNSA. The CDR3 length is 14 residues. CDR3 region: CASSLSDSGYEQYF. For the CDR3, the DNA is TGTGCCAGCAGCTTATCGGATAGCGGCTACGAGCAGTACTTC. Based on the CDR3 plus reference TRBV7-2 and TRBJ2-7, the full variable domain is GAGVSQSPSNKVTEKGKDVELRCDPISGHTALYWYRQSLGQGLEFLIYFQGNSAPDKSGLPSDRFSAERTGGSVSTLTIQRTQQEDSAVYLCASSLSDSGYEQYFGPGTRLTVT.

The CDR3 sequence: CATLDGDTEAFF. Written as DNA, the CDR3 is TGTGCCACCCTTGATGGGGACACTGAAGCTTTCTTT. The rearrangement links TRBV10-3 to TRBJ1-1; D call uncertain. The V and J ends lost 10 bases and 3 bases respectively, with 12 bases between them. Germline assignment: CDR1 ENHRY and CDR2 SYGVKD. CDR3 length: 12 residues.

The rearrangement links TRBV4-1 to TRBJ2-7, with 7 bases lining up with TRBD1. The CDR3 length is 13 residues. V dropped 4 bases and J dropped 3; count of bases not matched to a gene: 3. Per the germline V gene, CDR1 is MGHRA and CDR2 is YSYEKL. CDR3 in amino acids: CASSLRQGYEQYF. CDR3 coding DNA: TGCGCCAGCAGCCTCAGACAGGGCTACGAGCAGTACTTC.

The chain employs TRBV6-5 and TRBJ2-7; D is unresolved. Trimming took 6 bases from V and 2 from J, leaving 5 bases between them. CDR1 and CDR2 from the germline V gene are MNHEY and SVGAGI. The CDR3 sequence is 11 residues long. CDR3 DNA sequence: TGTGCCAGCAGCTACACCTACGAGCAGTACTTC. Translation gives CASSYTYEQYF.

The genes are TRBV30 and TRBJ1-1, with D hard to call. The CDR3 runs to 12 residues. In germline, CDR1 is GTSNPN, CDR2 SVGIG (reference sequence). Trimming cost V 1 base and J 4 bases, with 7 bases left between them. The CDR3 sequence: CAWSGVSTEAFF. The CDR3 DNA reads as TGTGCCTGGAGTGGGGTCTCCACTGAAGCTTTCTTT. Full variable domain (rest looked up from reference TRBV30 and TRBJ1-1): SQTIHQWPATLVQPVGSPLSLECTVEGTSNPNLYWYRQAAGRGLQLLFYSVGIGQISSEVPQNLSASRPQDRQFILSSKKLLLSDSGFYLCAWSGVSTEAFFGQGTRLTVV.